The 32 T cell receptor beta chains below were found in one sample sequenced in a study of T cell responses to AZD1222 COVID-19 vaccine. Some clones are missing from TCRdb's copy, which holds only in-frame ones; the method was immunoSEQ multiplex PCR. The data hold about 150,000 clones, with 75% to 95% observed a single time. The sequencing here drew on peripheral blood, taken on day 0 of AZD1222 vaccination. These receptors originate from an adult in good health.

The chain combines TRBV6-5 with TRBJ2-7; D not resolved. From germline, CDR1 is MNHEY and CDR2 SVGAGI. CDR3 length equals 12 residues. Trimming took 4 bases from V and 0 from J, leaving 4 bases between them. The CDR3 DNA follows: TGTGCCAGCAGTTCCAGCTCCTACGAGCAGTACTTC. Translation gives CASSSSSYEQYF.

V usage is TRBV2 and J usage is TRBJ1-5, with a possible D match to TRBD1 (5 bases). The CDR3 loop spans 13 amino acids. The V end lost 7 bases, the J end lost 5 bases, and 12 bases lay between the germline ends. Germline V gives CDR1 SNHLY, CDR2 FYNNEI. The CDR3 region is CASTQGGDQPQHF. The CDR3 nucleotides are TGTGCCAGCACCCAGGGAGGGGATCAGCCCCAGCATTTT.

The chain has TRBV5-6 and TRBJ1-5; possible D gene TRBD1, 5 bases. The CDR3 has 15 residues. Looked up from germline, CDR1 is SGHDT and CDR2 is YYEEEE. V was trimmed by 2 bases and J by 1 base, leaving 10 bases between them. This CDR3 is CASSLSGQSNQPQHF. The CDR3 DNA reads TGTGCCAGCAGCTTATCGGGGCAGAGCAATCAGCCCCAGCATTTT.

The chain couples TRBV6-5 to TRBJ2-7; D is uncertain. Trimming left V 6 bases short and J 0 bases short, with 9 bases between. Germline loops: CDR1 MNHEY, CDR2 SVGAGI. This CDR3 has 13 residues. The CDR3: CASSVGSSYEQYF. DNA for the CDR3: TGTGCCAGCAGCGTGGGTAGCTCCTACGAGCAGTACTTC.

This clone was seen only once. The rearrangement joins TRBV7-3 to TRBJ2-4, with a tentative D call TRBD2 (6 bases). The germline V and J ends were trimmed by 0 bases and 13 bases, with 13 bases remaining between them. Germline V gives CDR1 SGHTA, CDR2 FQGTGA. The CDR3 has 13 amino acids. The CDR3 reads CASSLTPLAPQYF. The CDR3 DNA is TGTGCCAGCAGCTTAACGCCACTAGCTCCCCAGTACTTC.

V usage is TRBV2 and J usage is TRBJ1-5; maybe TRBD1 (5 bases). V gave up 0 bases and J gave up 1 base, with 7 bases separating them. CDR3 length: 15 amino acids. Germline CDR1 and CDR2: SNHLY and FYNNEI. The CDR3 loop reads CASSEAQGSNQPQHF. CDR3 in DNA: TGTGCCAGCAGTGAAGCCCAGGGAAGCAATCAGCCCCAGCATTTT.

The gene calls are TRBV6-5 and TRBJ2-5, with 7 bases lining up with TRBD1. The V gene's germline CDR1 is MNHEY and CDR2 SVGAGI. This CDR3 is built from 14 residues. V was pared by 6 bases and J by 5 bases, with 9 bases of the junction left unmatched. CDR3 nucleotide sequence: TGTGCCAGCAGGCAACAGGGGAGAGGTGAGACCCAGTACTTC. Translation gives CASRQQGRGETQYF.

Written as DNA, the CDR3 is TGTGCCAGCACTGATACTAATTCACCCCTCCACTTT. Protein sequence: CASTDTNSPLHF. The rearrangement joins TRBV28 to TRBJ1-6; D gene uncertain. CDR1 and CDR2 from the germline V gene are MDHEN and SYDVKM. The CDR3 consists of 12 residues. Between the trimmed V and J ends, which lost 7 bases and 6 bases, there was a span of 7 bases. Full variable domain (remainder filled in from reference TRBV28 and TRBJ1-6): DVKVTQSSRYLVKRTGEKVFLECVQDMDHENMFWYRQDPGLGLRLIYFSYDVKMKEKGDIPEGYSVSREKKERFSLILESASTNQTSMYLCASTDTNSPLHFGNGTRLTVT.

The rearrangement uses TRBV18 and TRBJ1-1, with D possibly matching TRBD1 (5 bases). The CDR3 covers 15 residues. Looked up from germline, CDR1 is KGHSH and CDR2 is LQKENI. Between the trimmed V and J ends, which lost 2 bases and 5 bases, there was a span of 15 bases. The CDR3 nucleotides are TGTGCCAGCTCACCAATTTATGGGGGAAGTACTGAAGCTTTCTTT. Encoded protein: CASSPIYGGSTEAFF.

CDR3 sequence reads: CAISESDQPQHF. CDR3 DNA: TGTGCCATCAGTGAGTCGGATCAGCCCCAGCATTTT. The J gene is TRBJ1-5, the V gene TRBV10-3; D gene uncertain. Germline CDR1 is ENHRY and CDR2 is SYGVKD. Trimming stripped 0 bases from V and 5 bases from J, with 2 bases between. The CDR3 length is 12 residues.

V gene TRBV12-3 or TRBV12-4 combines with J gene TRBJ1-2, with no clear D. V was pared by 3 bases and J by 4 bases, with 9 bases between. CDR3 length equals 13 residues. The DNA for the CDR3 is TGTGCCAGCAGTTTGCCTCTTGGCTATGGCTACACCTTC. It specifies CASSLPLGYGYTF.

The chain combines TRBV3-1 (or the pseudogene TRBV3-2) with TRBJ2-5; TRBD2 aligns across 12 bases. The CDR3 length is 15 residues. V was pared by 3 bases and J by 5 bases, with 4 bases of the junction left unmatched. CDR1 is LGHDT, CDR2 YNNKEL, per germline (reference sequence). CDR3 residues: CASSHLAGGQETQYF. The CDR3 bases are TGTGCCAGCAGCCACCTAGCGGGGGGGCAGGAGACCCAGTACTTC.

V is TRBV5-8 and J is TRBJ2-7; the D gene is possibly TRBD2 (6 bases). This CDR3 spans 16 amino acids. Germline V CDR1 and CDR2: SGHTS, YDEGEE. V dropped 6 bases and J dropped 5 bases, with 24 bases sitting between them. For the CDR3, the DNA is TGTGCCAGCACCCGAGGTGGGGTGCGGGGCCATCACGAGCAGTACTTC. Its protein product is CASTRGGVRGHHEQYF.

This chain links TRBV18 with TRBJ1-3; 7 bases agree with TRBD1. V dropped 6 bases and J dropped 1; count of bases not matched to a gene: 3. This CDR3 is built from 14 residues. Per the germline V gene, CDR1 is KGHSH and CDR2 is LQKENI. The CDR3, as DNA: TGTGCCAGCTCCAGGGGGTCGTCTGGAAACACCATATATTTT. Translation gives CASSRGSSGNTIYF.

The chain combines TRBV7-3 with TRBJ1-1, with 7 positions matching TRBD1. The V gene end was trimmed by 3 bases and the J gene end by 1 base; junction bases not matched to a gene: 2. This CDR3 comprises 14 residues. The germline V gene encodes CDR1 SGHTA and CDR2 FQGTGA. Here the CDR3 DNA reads TGTGCCAGCAGCTTGACAGGGCAGAACACTGAAGCTTTCTTT. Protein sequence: CASSLTGQNTEAFF.

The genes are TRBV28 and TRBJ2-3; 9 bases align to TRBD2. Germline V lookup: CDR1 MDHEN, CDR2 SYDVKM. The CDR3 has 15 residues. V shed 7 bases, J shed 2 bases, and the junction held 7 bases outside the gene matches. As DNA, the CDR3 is TGTGCCAGCACCCATAGCGGGGGCGCCACAGATACGCAGTATTTT. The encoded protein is CASTHSGGATDTQYF.

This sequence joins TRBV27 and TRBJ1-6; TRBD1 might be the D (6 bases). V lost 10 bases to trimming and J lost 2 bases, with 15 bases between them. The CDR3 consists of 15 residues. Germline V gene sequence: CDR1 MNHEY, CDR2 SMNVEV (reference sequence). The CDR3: CATRGGNTYNSPLHF. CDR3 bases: TGTGCCACCCGGGGGGGCAATACCTATAATTCACCCCTCCACTTT.

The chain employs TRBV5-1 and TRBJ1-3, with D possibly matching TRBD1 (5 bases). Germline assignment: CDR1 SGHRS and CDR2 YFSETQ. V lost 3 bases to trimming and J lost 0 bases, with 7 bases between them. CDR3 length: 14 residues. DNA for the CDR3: TGCGCCAGCAGCTCAGGGTTCTCTGGAAACACCATATATTTT. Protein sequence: CASSSGFSGNTIYF.

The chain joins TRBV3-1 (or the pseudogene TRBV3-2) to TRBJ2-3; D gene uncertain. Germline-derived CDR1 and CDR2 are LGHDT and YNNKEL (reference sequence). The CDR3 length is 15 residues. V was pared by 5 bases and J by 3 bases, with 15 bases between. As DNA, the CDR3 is TGTGCCAGCAGCGACCGACTTGATACTACAGATACGCAGTATTTT. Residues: CASSDRLDTTDTQYF.

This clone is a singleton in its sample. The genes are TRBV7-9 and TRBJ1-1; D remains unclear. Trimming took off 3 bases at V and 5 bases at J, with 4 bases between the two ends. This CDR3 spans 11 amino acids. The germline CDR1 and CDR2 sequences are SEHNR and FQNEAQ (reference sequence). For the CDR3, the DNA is TGTGCCAGCAGCTTCAGTACTGAAGCTTTCTTT. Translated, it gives CASSFSTEAFF.

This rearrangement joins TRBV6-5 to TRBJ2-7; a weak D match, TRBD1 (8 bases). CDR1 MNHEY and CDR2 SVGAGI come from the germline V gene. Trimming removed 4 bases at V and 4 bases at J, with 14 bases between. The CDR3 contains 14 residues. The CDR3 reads CASSSGQGGYEQYF. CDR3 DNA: TGTGCCAGCAGTTCAGGACAGGGAGGGTACGAGCAGTACTTC.

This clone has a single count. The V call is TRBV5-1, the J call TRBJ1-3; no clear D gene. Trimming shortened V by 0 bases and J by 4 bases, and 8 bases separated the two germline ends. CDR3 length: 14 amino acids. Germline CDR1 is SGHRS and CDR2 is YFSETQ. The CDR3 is CASSLGPPGNTIYF. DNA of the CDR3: TGCGCCAGCAGCTTGGGCCCCCCCGGAAACACCATATATTTT. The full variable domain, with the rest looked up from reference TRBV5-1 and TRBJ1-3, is KAGVTQTPRYLIKTRGQQVTLSCSPISGHRSVSWYQQTPGQGLQFLFEYFSETQRNKGNFPGRFSGRQFSNSRSEMNVSTLELGDSALYLCASSLGPPGNTIYFGEGSWLTVV.

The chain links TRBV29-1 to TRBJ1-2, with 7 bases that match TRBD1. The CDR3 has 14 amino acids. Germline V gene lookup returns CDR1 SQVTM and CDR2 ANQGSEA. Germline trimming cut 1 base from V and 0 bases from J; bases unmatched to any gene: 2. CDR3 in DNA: TGCAGCGTTGAAGTAGGGACAGCTAACTATGGCTACACCTTC. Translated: CSVEVGTANYGYTF.

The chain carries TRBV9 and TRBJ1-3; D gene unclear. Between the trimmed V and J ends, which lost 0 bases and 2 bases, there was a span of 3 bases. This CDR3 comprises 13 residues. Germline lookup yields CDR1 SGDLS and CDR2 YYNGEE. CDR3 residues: CASSVVPGNTIYF. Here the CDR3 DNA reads TGTGCCAGCAGCGTAGTTCCTGGAAACACCATATATTTT.

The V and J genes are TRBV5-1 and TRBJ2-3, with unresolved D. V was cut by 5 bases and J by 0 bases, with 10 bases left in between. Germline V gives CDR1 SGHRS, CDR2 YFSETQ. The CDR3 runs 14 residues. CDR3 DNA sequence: TGCGCCAGCAGGGTGGTAGCCAGCACAGATACGCAGTATTTT. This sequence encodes CASRVVASTDTQYF.

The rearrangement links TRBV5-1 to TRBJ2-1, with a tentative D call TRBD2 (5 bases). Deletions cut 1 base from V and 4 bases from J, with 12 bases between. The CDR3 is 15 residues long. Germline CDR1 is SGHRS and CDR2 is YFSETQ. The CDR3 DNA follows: TGCGCCAGCAGCTTGTCGACGGGGATATACAATGAGCAGTTCTTC. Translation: CASSLSTGIYNEQFF.

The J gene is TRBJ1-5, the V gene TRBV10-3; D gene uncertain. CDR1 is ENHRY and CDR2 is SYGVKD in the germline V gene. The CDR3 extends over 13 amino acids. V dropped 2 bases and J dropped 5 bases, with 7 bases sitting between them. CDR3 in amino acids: CAISETEYQPQHF. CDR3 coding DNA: TGTGCCATCAGTGAGACTGAATATCAGCCCCAGCATTTT.

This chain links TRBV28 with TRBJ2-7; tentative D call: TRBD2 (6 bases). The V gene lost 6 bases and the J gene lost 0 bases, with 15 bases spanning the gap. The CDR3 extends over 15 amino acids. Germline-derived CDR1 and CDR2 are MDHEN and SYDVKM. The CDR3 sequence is CASRERGGISYEQYF. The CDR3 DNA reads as TGTGCCAGCAGGGAGCGTGGCGGGATCTCCTACGAGCAGTACTTC.

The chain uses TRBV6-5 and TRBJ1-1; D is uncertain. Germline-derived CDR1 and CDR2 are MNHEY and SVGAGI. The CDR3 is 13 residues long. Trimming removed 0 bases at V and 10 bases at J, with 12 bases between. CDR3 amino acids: CASSYSREGVAFF. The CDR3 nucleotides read TGTGCCAGCAGTTACTCTCGAGAGGGAGTAGCTTTCTTT.

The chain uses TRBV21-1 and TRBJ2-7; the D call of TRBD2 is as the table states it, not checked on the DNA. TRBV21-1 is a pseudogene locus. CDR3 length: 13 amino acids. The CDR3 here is CASSHFTRYAQYF. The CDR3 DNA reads TGTGCCAGCAGCCACTTTACCCGTTACGCGCAGTACTTC.

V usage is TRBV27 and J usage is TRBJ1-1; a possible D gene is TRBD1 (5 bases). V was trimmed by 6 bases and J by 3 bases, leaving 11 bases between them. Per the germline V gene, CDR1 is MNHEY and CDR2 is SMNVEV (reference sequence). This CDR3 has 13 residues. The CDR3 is CASSFGGDTEAFF. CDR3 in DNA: TGTGCCAGCAGCTTCGGAGGGGACACTGAAGCTTTCTTT.

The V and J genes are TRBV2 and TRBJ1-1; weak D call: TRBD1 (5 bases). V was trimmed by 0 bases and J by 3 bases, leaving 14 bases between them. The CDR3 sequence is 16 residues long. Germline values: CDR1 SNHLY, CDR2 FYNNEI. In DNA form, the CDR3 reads TGTGCCAGCAGTGAAGCTGGAGGGGCCGTGGACACTGAAGCTTTCTTT. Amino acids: CASSEAGGAVDTEAFF. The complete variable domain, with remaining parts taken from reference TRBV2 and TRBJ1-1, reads EPEVTQTPSHQVTQMGQEVILRCVPISNHLYFYWYRQILGQKVEFLVSFYNNEISEKSEIFDDQFSVERPDGSNFTLKIRSTKLEDSAMYFCASSEAGGAVDTEAFFGQGTRLTVV.